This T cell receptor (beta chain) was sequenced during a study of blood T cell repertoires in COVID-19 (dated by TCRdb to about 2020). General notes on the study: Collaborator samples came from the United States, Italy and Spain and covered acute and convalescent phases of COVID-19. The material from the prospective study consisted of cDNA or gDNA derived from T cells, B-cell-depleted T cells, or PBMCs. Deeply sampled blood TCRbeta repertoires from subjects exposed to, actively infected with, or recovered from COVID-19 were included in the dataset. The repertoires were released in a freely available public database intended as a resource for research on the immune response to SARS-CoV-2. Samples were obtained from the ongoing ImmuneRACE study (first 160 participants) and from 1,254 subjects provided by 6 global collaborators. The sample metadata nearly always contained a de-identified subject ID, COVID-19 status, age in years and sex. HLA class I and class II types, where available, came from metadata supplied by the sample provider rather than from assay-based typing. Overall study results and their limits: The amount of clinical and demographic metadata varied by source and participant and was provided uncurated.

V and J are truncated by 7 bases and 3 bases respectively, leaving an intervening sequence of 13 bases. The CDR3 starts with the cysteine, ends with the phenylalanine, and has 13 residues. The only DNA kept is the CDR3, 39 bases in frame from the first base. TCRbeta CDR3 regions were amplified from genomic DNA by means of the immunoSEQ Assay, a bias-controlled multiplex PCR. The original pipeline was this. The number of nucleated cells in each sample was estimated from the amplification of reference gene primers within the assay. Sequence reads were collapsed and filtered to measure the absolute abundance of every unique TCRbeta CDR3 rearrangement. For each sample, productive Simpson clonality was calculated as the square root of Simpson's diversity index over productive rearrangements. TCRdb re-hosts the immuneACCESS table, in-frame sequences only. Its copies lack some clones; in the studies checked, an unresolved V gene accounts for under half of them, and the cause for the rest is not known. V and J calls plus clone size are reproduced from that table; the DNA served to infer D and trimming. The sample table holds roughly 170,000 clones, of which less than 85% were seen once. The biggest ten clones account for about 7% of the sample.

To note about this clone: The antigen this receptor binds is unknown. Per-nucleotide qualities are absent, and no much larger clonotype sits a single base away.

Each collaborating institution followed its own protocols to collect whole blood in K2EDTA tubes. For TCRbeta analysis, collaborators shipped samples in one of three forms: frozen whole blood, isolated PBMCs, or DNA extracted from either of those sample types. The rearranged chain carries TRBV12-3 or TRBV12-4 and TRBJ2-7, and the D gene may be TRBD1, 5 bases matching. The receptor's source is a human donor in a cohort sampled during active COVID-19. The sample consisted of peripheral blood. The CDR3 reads CASTRTTSYEQYF. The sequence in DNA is TGTGCCAGCACCCGGACAACCAGCTACGAGCAGTACTTC.